In this sample, the clone carrying this TCR beta chain turned up a few times. This specimen comes from a study of T-cell reconstitution after alpha-beta-depleted transplantation in children. This CDR3 region has 15 residues. Germline loops: CDR1 SGHRS, CDR2 YFSETQ. With 0 bases clipped from V and 5 bases from J, the junction kept 6 bases outside the gene matches. Construction of the TCRbeta library involved unique molecular identifiers. TCRdb independently ran MiXCR on the PCR reads; one entry per CDR3 protein. There are about 370,000 distinct CDR3 sequences in the sample; about a fifth occur only once, and around 3.9% lies in the top ten.

This clonotype was sampled from a human donor who donated a stem cell graft to a child with acute myeloid leukemia. The chain couples TRBV5-1 to TRBJ2-3; TRBD1 matches 7 bases. The input for sequencing was PBMCs from the stem cell graft donor, taken from the stem cell graft. The CDR3 spells CASSLDRGQGDTQYF. Written as DNA, the CDR3 is TGCGCCAGCAGCTTGGACAGGGGTCAGGGAGATACGCAGTATTTT. Combining the CDR3 with reference TRBV5-1 and TRBJ2-3 gives the whole variable domain KAGVTQTPRYLIKTRGQQVTLSCSPISGHRSVSWYQQTPGQGLQFLFEYFSETQRNKGNFPGRFSGRQFSNSRSEMNVSTLELGDSALYLCASSLDRGQGDTQYFGPGTRLTVL.